This TCR beta chain was documented in a study of siplizumab effects on memory and regulatory T cells. Points from the study as a whole: Siplizumab produced a significant drop in alloreactive sequences attributable to unstimulated CD4+ memory cells. Mappable alloreactive CD4+ clones averaged 68.8% Treg-derived with siplizumab versus around 25% in controls. Naive T cell populations appeared to exhibit greater diversity than memory cells and appeared to be major alloresponse contributors.

CDR1 SGHNT and CDR2 YYREEE come from the germline V gene (reference sequence). There are 13 residues in the CDR3. The J segment lost 1 base and the V segment lost 7 bases, leaving 1 base of the junction unmatched. This clone has a single count. No antigen is known for it. Only in-frame clones appear in the TCRdb table, and some are missing; sequencing was by immunoSEQ multiplex PCR. The data contain 99,000 or so clones, about 93% of them singletons. What was sequenced was Tregs sorted from blood. This rearrangement joins TRBV5-4 to TRBJ2-1; 8 nucleotides line up with TRBD2. The sequence derives from a human donor in good health. The CDR3 loop reads CASGLASYNEQFF. DNA of the CDR3: TGTGCCAGCGGACTAGCATCCTACAATGAGCAGTTCTTC.